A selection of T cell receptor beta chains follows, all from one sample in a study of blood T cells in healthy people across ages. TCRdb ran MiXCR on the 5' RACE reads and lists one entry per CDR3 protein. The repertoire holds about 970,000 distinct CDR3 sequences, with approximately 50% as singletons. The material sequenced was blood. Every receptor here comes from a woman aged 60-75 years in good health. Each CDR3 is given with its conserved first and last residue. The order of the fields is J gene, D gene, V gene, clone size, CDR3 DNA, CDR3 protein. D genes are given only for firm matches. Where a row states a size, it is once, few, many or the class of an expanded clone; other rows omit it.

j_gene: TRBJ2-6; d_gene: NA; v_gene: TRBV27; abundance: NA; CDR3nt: TGTGCCAGTAGGCCGGGGGCCTCTAGTAAGAGCGTCCTGACTTTC; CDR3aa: CASRPGASSKSVLTF
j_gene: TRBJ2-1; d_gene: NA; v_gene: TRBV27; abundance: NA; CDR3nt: TGTGCCAGCAGTTTTGGCCGGCGCCCCTACAATGAGCAGTTCTTC; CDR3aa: CASSFGRRPYNEQFF
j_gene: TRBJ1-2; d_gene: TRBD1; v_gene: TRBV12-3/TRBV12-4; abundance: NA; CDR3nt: TGTGCCAGCAGTTTTCTTCTACGGGACAGGGGGAGTGGCTACACCTTC; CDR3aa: CASSFLLRDRGSGYTF
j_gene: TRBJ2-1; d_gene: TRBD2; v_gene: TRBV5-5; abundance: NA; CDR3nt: TGTGCCAGCAGCTTGGCCGGGGCGGGAGCTGGGTCCTACAATGAGCAGTTCTTC; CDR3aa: CASSLAGAGAGSYNEQFF
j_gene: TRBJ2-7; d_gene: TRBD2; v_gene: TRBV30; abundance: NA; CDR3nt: TGTGCCTGGATGAGAGCGGGAGAGAACTCTGGGAAGTACTTC; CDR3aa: CAWMRAGENSGKYF
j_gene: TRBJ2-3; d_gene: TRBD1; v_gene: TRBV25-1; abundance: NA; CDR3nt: TGTGCCAGCAGTGAGGGGACAGGGGCCAGAGATACGCAGTATTTT; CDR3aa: CASSEGTGARDTQYF
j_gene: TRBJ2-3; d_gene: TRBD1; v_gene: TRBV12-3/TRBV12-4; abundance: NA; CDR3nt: TGTGCCAGCAGTTTCTGGACAGGGGGCGAATATACGCAGTATTTT; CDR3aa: CASSFWTGGEYTQYF
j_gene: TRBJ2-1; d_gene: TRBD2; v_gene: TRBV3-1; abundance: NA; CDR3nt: TGTGCCAGCAGCCGCCGGGGGGATAGCGGGTCCAATGAGCAGTTCTTC; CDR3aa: CASSRRGDSGSNEQFF
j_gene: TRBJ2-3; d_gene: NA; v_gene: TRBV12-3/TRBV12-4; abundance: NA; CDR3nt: TGTGCCAGCAGTATACTAGGAAGAGATACGCAGTATTTT; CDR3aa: CASSILGRDTQYF
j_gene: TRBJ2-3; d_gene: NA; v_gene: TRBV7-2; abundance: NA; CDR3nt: TGTGCCAGCAGCTTAATGGGGCGAGGTACAGATACGCAGTATTTT; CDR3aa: CASSLMGRGTDTQYF
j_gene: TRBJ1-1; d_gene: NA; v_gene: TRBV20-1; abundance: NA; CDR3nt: TGCAGTGCCCCCCCGGGTGCGACTGAAGCTTTCTTT; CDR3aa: CSAPPGATEAFF
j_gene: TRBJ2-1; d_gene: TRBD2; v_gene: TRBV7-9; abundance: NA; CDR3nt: TGTGCCAGCAGCGACCCCGGGACTAGCGGGAGGGATGAGCAGTTCTTC; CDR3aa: CASSDPGTSGRDEQFF
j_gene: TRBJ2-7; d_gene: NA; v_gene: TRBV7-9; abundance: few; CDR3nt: TGTGCCAGCAGCTTGATTAGGGGGGACGAGCAGTACTTC; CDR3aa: CASSLIRGDEQYF
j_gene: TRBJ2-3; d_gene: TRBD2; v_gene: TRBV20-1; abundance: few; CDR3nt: TGCAGTGCTCCGACTAGCGGGAGGAGCACAGATACGCAGTATTTT; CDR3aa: CSAPTSGRSTDTQYF
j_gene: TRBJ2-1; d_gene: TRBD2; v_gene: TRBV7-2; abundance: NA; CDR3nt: TGTGCCAGCAGCTCAGCTAGCGGGAGTCTTTACAATGAGCAGTTCTTC; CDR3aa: CASSSASGSLYNEQFF
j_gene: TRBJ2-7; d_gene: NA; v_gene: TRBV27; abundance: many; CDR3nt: TGTGCCAGCAGTTTAGGAGGGTTTGAGCAGTACTTC; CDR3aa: CASSLGGFEQYF